These T cell receptor beta chains were read from a single sample in a study of blood T cells in healthy people across ages. TCRdb ran MiXCR on the 5' RACE reads and lists one entry per CDR3 protein. The sample contains around 2 million distinct CDR3 sequences, around 40% of which appear only once. The material sequenced was blood. Receptors were obtained from a human donor in good health. CDR3s include the opening cysteine and the closing phenylalanine or tryptophan. A D gene is named only where the DNA matches it firmly. Clone size is given for some rows only: seen once, a few or many times, or a class if the clone is expanded.

d_gene: TRBD1
len: 15
v_gene: TRBV7-2
j_gene: TRBJ1-1
abundance: -
CDR3nt: TGTGCCAGCAGCTCCTCCGGAGGGACAGGGCTTGAAGCTTTCTTT
CDR3aa: CASSSSGGTGLEAFF

d_gene: -
len: 14
v_gene: TRBV7-2
j_gene: TRBJ1-2
abundance: few
CDR3nt: TGTGCCAGCAGCTTAGAGTTAGGGGTTGGTGGCTACACCTTC
CDR3aa: CASSLELGVGGYTF

d_gene: -
len: 15
v_gene: TRBV12-3/TRBV12-4
j_gene: TRBJ2-2
abundance: -
CDR3nt: TGTGCCAGCAGCCCCCTACTAGCCGGGATCGGGGAGCTGTTTTTT
CDR3aa: CASSPLLAGIGELFF

d_gene: TRBD2
len: 15
v_gene: TRBV19
j_gene: TRBJ2-7
abundance: -
CDR3nt: TGTGCCAGTAGTATGGGATATGGGAGGGGCCACGAGCAGTACTTC
CDR3aa: CASSMGYGRGHEQYF

d_gene: TRBD1
len: 12
v_gene: TRBV29-1
j_gene: TRBJ2-4
abundance: many
CDR3nt: TGCAGCGCCACCGGGACAGGGGGCATTCAGTACTTC
CDR3aa: CSATGTGGIQYF

d_gene: -
len: 13
v_gene: TRBV25-1
j_gene: TRBJ1-2
abundance: -
CDR3nt: TGTGCCAGCAGGGATGACCATTGGGGTGGCTACACCTTC
CDR3aa: CASRDDHWGGYTF

d_gene: TRBD1
len: 14
v_gene: TRBV6-6
j_gene: TRBJ1-2
abundance: -
CDR3nt: TGTGCCAGCAGGGACAGGGGGTTCGGCTATGGCTACACCTTC
CDR3aa: CASRDRGFGYGYTF

d_gene: TRBD2
len: 15
v_gene: TRBV9
j_gene: TRBJ2-7
abundance: few
CDR3nt: TGTGCCAGCAGCGCTAGCGGGGGCCAGCCCTACGAGCAGTACTTC
CDR3aa: CASSASGGQPYEQYF

d_gene: -
len: 16
v_gene: TRBV6-2/TRBV6-3
j_gene: TRBJ2-5
abundance: -
CDR3nt: TGTGCCAGCAGCCCCGTGAGGAGGACACCCCAAGAGACCCAGTACTTC
CDR3aa: CASSPVRRTPQETQYF

d_gene: -
len: 13
v_gene: TRBV24-1
j_gene: TRBJ2-3
abundance: many
CDR3nt: TGTGCCACCAGTGAGGGCTCCACAGATACGCAGTATTTT
CDR3aa: CATSEGSTDTQYF

d_gene: -
len: 16
v_gene: TRBV6-5
j_gene: TRBJ1-4
abundance: -
CDR3nt: TGTGCCAGCAGTTACGATTTGGGGGCTGCTAATGAAAAACTGTTTTTT
CDR3aa: CASSYDLGAANEKLFF

d_gene: -
len: 14
v_gene: TRBV6-1
j_gene: TRBJ2-5
abundance: few
CDR3nt: TGTGCCAGCAGTGAAGGGTGGTCTGGGGAGACCCAGTACTTC
CDR3aa: CASSEGWSGETQYF

d_gene: -
len: 14
v_gene: TRBV6-1
j_gene: TRBJ2-7
abundance: -
CDR3nt: TGTGCCAGCAGTGAAGGTCCCAGGGTCTACGAGCAGTACTTC
CDR3aa: CASSEGPRVYEQYF

d_gene: -
len: 20
v_gene: TRBV20-1
j_gene: TRBJ1-1
abundance: -
CDR3nt: TGCAGTGCTAATGGACCCCCCGGGACCCCAGTCGAACCGGGGGACACTGAAGCTTTCTTT
CDR3aa: CSANGPPGTPVEPGDTEAFF

d_gene: -
len: 15
v_gene: TRBV7-9
j_gene: TRBJ2-7
abundance: -
CDR3nt: TGTGCCAGCAGCTTAGAATGGGACACCTCCTACGAGCAGTACTTC
CDR3aa: CASSLEWDTSYEQYF

d_gene: -
len: 15
v_gene: TRBV15
j_gene: TRBJ2-7
abundance: -
CDR3nt: TGTGCCACCAGCGTCAATACTAGGGGGTACTACGAGCAGTACTTC
CDR3aa: CATSVNTRGYYEQYF

d_gene: -
len: 13
v_gene: TRBV12-3/TRBV12-4
j_gene: TRBJ1-2
abundance: few
CDR3nt: TGTGCCAGCAGTTTCCTAGGGGCTAATGGCTACACCTTC
CDR3aa: CASSFLGANGYTF

d_gene: TRBD1
len: 17
v_gene: TRBV10-3
j_gene: TRBJ2-1
abundance: -
CDR3nt: TGTGCCATCAGCACAGAGTCGACAGGGAGCTCCTACAATGAGCAGTTCTTC
CDR3aa: CAISTESTGSSYNEQFF

d_gene: -
len: 14
v_gene: TRBV16
j_gene: TRBJ2-3
abundance: few
CDR3nt: TGTGCCAGCAGCCAGACTCAGGGTATGGATACGCAGTATTTT
CDR3aa: CASSQTQGMDTQYF

d_gene: -
len: 20
v_gene: TRBV12-3/TRBV12-4
j_gene: TRBJ2-4
abundance: -
CDR3nt: TGTGCCAGCAGTGGTGGGACCCCCGACAGTCCCAATTATGCCAAAAACATTCAGTACTTC
CDR3aa: CASSGGTPDSPNYAKNIQYF

d_gene: -
len: 13
v_gene: TRBV29-1
j_gene: TRBJ2-1
abundance: few
CDR3nt: TGCAGCGTTGCCTCATGGATCTACAATGAGCAGTTCTTC
CDR3aa: CSVASWIYNEQFF

d_gene: TRBD1
len: 15
v_gene: TRBV7-2
j_gene: TRBJ1-5
abundance: -
CDR3nt: TGTGCCAGCAGCTTAGGACAGGGGTCCTTCCAGCCCCAGCATTTT
CDR3aa: CASSLGQGSFQPQHF

d_gene: -
len: 13
v_gene: TRBV20-1
j_gene: TRBJ2-3
abundance: -
CDR3nt: TGCAGTGCTAGGGGGGGCTATGAAGATACGCAGTATTTT
CDR3aa: CSARGGYEDTQYF

d_gene: -
len: 15
v_gene: TRBV6-6
j_gene: TRBJ2-4
abundance: -
CDR3nt: TGTGCCAGCAGTTACTCTAGGGGGGATTCGGACATTCAGTACTTC
CDR3aa: CASSYSRGDSDIQYF

d_gene: -
len: 14
v_gene: TRBV7-2
j_gene: TRBJ2-7
abundance: -
CDR3nt: TGTGCCAGCAGCCCAAGGACAACTACCTACGAGCAGTACTTC
CDR3aa: CASSPRTTTYEQYF

d_gene: TRBD2
len: 17
v_gene: TRBV11-2
j_gene: TRBJ2-7
abundance: many
CDR3nt: TGTGCCAGCAGTTCCCCCCCGGGACTAGCAATCTACTACGAGCAGTACTTC
CDR3aa: CASSSPPGLAIYYEQYF

d_gene: TRBD1
len: 17
v_gene: TRBV9
j_gene: TRBJ1-2
abundance: -
CDR3nt: TGTGCCAGCAGCGTCCACGGAACCGGGACAGTTAACTATGGCTACACCTTC
CDR3aa: CASSVHGTGTVNYGYTF

d_gene: TRBD1
len: 13
v_gene: TRBV7-2
j_gene: TRBJ1-1
abundance: many
CDR3nt: TGTGCCAGCAGTCGACAGGGTCGCACTGAAGCTTTCTTT
CDR3aa: CASSRQGRTEAFF

d_gene: TRBD1
len: 15
v_gene: TRBV5-1
j_gene: TRBJ2-7
abundance: -
CDR3nt: TGCGCCAGCAGCCTCCAGAGACAGGGATCCTACGAGCAGTACTTC
CDR3aa: CASSLQRQGSYEQYF

d_gene: -
len: 13
v_gene: TRBV6-6
j_gene: TRBJ1-1
abundance: once
CDR3nt: TGTGCCAACAGACCTCGGGAGGACACTGAAGCTTTCTTT
CDR3aa: CANRPREDTEAFF

d_gene: TRBD2
len: 11
v_gene: TRBV10-3
j_gene: TRBJ2-3
abundance: once
CDR3nt: TGTGCCGTGGGCGGGGGGGATACGCAGTATTTT
CDR3aa: CAVGGGDTQYF

d_gene: -
len: 16
v_gene: TRBV20-1
j_gene: TRBJ1-5
abundance: few
CDR3nt: TGCAGTGCCAAATTCCCCGGGACTTTCAGCGATCAGCCCCAGCATTTT
CDR3aa: CSAKFPGTFSDQPQHF

d_gene: -
len: 15
v_gene: TRBV9
j_gene: TRBJ1-1
abundance: -
CDR3nt: TGTGCCAGCAGCGTAGATGGGGGAAAGGGCACTGAAGCTTTCTTT
CDR3aa: CASSVDGGKGTEAFF

d_gene: TRBD2
len: 14
v_gene: TRBV7-2
j_gene: TRBJ2-7
abundance: few
CDR3nt: TGTGCCAGCAAACCTCTGGGGGGGATCTACGAGCAGTACTTC
CDR3aa: CASKPLGGIYEQYF

d_gene: TRBD1
len: 12
v_gene: TRBV29-1
j_gene: TRBJ2-1
abundance: few
CDR3nt: TGCAGCGTTATAACAGGGGAAGGTGAGCAGTTCTTC
CDR3aa: CSVITGEGEQFF

d_gene: -
len: 16
v_gene: TRBV7-2
j_gene: TRBJ2-1
abundance: few
CDR3nt: TGTGCCAGCAGCTCCCAGGGCTTCAACCCAAACAATGAGCAGTTCTTC
CDR3aa: CASSSQGFNPNNEQFF

d_gene: -
len: 15
v_gene: TRBV4-3
j_gene: TRBJ1-5
abundance: -
CDR3nt: TGCGCCAGCCGCCAATTACAGGGTAGCAATCAGCCCCAGCATTTT
CDR3aa: CASRQLQGSNQPQHF

d_gene: TRBD2
len: 16
v_gene: TRBV20-1
j_gene: TRBJ2-3
abundance: -
CDR3nt: TGCAGTGCTAGGGAACCACTAGCGGGGAGCACGGATACGCAGTATTTT
CDR3aa: CSAREPLAGSTDTQYF

d_gene: -
len: 13
v_gene: TRBV5-1
j_gene: TRBJ1-2
abundance: -
CDR3nt: TGCGCCAGCAGTCTCTCAAATGAATATGGCTACACCTTC
CDR3aa: CASSLSNEYGYTF

d_gene: TRBD2
len: 13
v_gene: TRBV10-3
j_gene: TRBJ2-7
abundance: -
CDR3nt: TGTGCCATCAGTCCGGGGGGGCCCTACGAGCAGTACTTC
CDR3aa: CAISPGGPYEQYF

d_gene: -
len: 15
v_gene: TRBV5-4
j_gene: TRBJ1-1
abundance: -
CDR3nt: TGTGCCAGCAGATCTAAATGGGGTGGGGACACTGAAGCTTTCTTT
CDR3aa: CASRSKWGGDTEAFF

d_gene: TRBD1
len: 14
v_gene: TRBV4-2
j_gene: TRBJ2-1
abundance: few
CDR3nt: TGTGCCAGCCGTCCGGGACAGAGACGGAATGAGCAGTTCTTC
CDR3aa: CASRPGQRRNEQFF

d_gene: TRBD2
len: 13
v_gene: TRBV6-2/TRBV6-3
j_gene: TRBJ2-7
abundance: -
CDR3nt: TGTGCCAGACCTCTAGCGGGGAGCTACGAGCAGTACTTC
CDR3aa: CARPLAGSYEQYF

d_gene: TRBD1
len: 15
v_gene: TRBV12-5
j_gene: TRBJ2-7
abundance: few
CDR3nt: TGTGCTAGTGGTTTTGTGACAGGGGGGCGATTAGAGCAGTACTTC
CDR3aa: CASGFVTGGRLEQYF

d_gene: -
len: 14
v_gene: TRBV27
j_gene: TRBJ1-2
abundance: -
CDR3nt: TGTGCCAGCGGACCGGGACACGACAACTATGGCTACACCTTC
CDR3aa: CASGPGHDNYGYTF

d_gene: -
len: 16
v_gene: TRBV4-1
j_gene: TRBJ2-1
abundance: -
CDR3nt: TGCGCCAGCAGCCAAGCCCAGGCGGTGGGGGACAATGAGCAGTTCTTC
CDR3aa: CASSQAQAVGDNEQFF

d_gene: TRBD2
len: 17
v_gene: TRBV27
j_gene: TRBJ2-7
abundance: -
CDR3nt: TGTGCCAGCAGAGACGGGAGACTAGCGGGGCGCCCTTACGAGCAGTACTTC
CDR3aa: CASRDGRLAGRPYEQYF

d_gene: TRBD1
len: 18
v_gene: TRBV12-3/TRBV12-4
j_gene: TRBJ2-6
abundance: few
CDR3nt: TGTGCCAGCAGTTTAGGGACAGGTATACACTCTGGGGCCAACGTCCTGACTTTC
CDR3aa: CASSLGTGIHSGANVLTF

d_gene: -
len: 15
v_gene: TRBV12-3/TRBV12-4
j_gene: TRBJ1-2
abundance: -
CDR3nt: TGTGCCAGCAGTTTGGATGTGACGGGGGACTCTGGCTACACCTTC
CDR3aa: CASSLDVTGDSGYTF

d_gene: -
len: 18
v_gene: TRBV7-9
j_gene: TRBJ1-2
abundance: few
CDR3nt: TGTGCCAGCGAAATGCCGGGGCAATCGGGGGCGCGGTCCTATGGCTACACCTTC
CDR3aa: CASEMPGQSGARSYGYTF

d_gene: -
len: 12
v_gene: TRBV29-1
j_gene: TRBJ2-7
abundance: few
CDR3nt: TGCAGCGTTGGTGACGGTCCCTACGAGCAGTACTTC
CDR3aa: CSVGDGPYEQYF

d_gene: TRBD1
len: 14
v_gene: TRBV9
j_gene: TRBJ1-2
abundance: few
CDR3nt: TGTGCCAGCAGCGAAGGAGGGGGCGGGTATGGCTACACCTTC
CDR3aa: CASSEGGGGYGYTF

d_gene: TRBD1
len: 15
v_gene: TRBV27
j_gene: TRBJ1-2
abundance: -
CDR3nt: TGTGCCAGCAGTTTATTGGGCAGGGGGCGGGATGGCTACACCTTC
CDR3aa: CASSLLGRGRDGYTF

d_gene: -
len: 14
v_gene: TRBV7-9
j_gene: TRBJ2-7
abundance: -
CDR3nt: TGTGCCAGCACATCACGAAACAGGCCCTTCGAGCAGTACTTC
CDR3aa: CASTSRNRPFEQYF

d_gene: -
len: 16
v_gene: TRBV5-1
j_gene: TRBJ2-7
abundance: -
CDR3nt: TGCGCCAGCAGTAAGCTTGGGGGAATGGGGGCCTACGAGCAGTACTTC
CDR3aa: CASSKLGGMGAYEQYF

d_gene: -
len: 13
v_gene: TRBV6-1
j_gene: TRBJ2-1
abundance: -
CDR3nt: TGTGCCAGCAGGACAGGAACTCTGAATGAGCAGTTCTTC
CDR3aa: CASRTGTLNEQFF

d_gene: TRBD2
len: 13
v_gene: TRBV27
j_gene: TRBJ2-5
abundance: -
CDR3nt: TGTGCCAGCAGCGGACTAGACCAAGAGACCCAGTACTTC
CDR3aa: CASSGLDQETQYF

d_gene: -
len: 13
v_gene: TRBV20-1
j_gene: TRBJ2-4
abundance: -
CDR3nt: TGCAGTGCCCACAGGGAGGCCAAAAACATTCAGTACTTC
CDR3aa: CSAHREAKNIQYF

d_gene: TRBD2
len: 13
v_gene: TRBV28
j_gene: TRBJ2-1
abundance: -
CDR3nt: TGTGCCAGCAGGGAGGCGGGGGGGCCAGGGCAGTTCTTC
CDR3aa: CASREAGGPGQFF